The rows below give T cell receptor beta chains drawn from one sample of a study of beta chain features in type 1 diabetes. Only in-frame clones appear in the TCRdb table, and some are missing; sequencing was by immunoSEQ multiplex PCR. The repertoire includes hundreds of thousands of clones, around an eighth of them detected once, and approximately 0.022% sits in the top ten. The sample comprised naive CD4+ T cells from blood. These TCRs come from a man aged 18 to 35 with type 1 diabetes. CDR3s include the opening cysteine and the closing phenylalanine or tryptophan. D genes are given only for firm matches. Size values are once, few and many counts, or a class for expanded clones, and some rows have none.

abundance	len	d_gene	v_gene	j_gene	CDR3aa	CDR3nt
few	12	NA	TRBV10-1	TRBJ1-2	CASSDGYYGYTF	TGCGCCAGCAGTGACGGATACTATGGCTACACCTTC
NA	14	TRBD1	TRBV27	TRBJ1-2	CASSFGQGHYGYTF	TGTGCCAGCAGTTTTGGACAGGGGCACTATGGCTACACCTTC
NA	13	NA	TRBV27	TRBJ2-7	CASSLITGNWQYF	TGTGCCAGCAGTTTAATTACAGGGAACTGGCAGTACTTC
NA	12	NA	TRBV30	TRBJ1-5	CAWSDGNQPQHF	TGTGCCTGGAGTGATGGGAATCAGCCCCAGCATTTT
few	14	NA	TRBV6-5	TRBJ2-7	CASSYDGRGYEQYF	TGTGCCAGCAGTTACGACGGAAGGGGCTACGAGCAGTACTTC
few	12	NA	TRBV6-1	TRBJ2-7	CASSGPAYEQYF	TGTGCCAGCAGTGGACCCGCCTACGAGCAGTACTTC
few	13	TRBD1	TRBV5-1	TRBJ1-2	CASGQGADRGYTF	TGCGCCAGTGGACAGGGGGCGGATCGAGGCTACACCTTC
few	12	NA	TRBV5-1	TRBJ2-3	CASSLGADTQYF	TGCGCCAGCAGCTTGGGGGCGGATACGCAGTATTTT
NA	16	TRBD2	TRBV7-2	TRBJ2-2	CASSRGQRGGTGELFF	TGTGCCAGCAGCCGAGGCCAGCGGGGGGGCACCGGGGAGCTGTTTTTT
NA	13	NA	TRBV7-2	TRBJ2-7	CASSLDRAYEQYF	TGTGCCAGCAGCTTAGACAGGGCGTACGAGCAGTACTTC
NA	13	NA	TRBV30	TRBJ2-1	CAWSVQFYNEQFF	TGTGCCTGGAGTGTACAGTTTTACAATGAGCAGTTCTTC
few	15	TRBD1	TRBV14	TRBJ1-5	CASSQATGGNQPQHF	TGTGCCAGCAGCCAAGCAACAGGGGGCAATCAGCCCCAGCATTTT
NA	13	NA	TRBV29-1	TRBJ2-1	CSVGVGSYNEQFF	TGCAGCGTTGGGGTAGGGTCCTACAATGAGCAGTTCTTC
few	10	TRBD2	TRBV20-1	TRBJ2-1	CSAPSGKEFF	TGCAGTGCTCCTAGCGGCAAGGAGTTCTTC
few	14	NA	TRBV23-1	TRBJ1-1	CASSHGTANTEAFF	TGCGCCAGCAGTCACGGGACGGCGAACACTGAAGCTTTCTTT
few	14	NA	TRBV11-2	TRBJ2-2	CASSLGPEAGELFF	TGTGCCAGCAGCTTAGGCCCTGAGGCCGGGGAGCTGTTTTTT
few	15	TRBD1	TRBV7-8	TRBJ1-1	CASSLRLTGDSRAFF	TGTGCCAGCAGCTTGAGACTGACAGGGGACTCTAGGGCTTTCTTT
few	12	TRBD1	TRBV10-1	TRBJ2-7	CASGLDRAEQYF	TGCGCCTCAGGCCTCGACAGGGCCGAGCAGTACTTC
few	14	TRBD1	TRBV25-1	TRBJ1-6	CASRPDRVWSPLHF	TGTGCCAGCAGACCGGACAGGGTATGGTCACCCCTCCACTTT
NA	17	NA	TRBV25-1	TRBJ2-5	CASSELRSGAKQETQYF	TGTGCCAGCAGTGAACTCCGCTCGGGCGCCAAACAAGAGACCCAGTACTTC
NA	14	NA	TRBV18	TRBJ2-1	CASSPNRVGDEQFF	TGTGCCAGCTCACCTAACAGGGTGGGCGATGAGCAGTTCTTC
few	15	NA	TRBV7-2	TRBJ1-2	CASSFAQGNLFGYTF	TGTGCCAGCAGCTTCGCCCAGGGAAACCTCTTTGGCTACACCTTC
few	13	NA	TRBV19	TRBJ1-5	CASTLRENQPQHF	TGTGCCAGTACCCTCAGGGAAAATCAGCCCCAGCATTTT
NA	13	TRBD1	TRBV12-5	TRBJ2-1	CASALQGPNEQFF	TGTGCTAGTGCCCTACAGGGGCCCAATGAGCAGTTCTTC
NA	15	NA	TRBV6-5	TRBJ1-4	CASSYSLPRTEKLFF	TGTGCCAGCAGTTACTCGTTACCACGGACCGAAAAACTGTTTTTT
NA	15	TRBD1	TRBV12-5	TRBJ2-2	CASGTGQGFTGELFF	TGTGCTAGTGGTACAGGACAGGGGTTCACCGGGGAGCTGTTTTTT
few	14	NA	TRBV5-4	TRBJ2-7	CASSPSGASYEQYF	TGTGCCAGCTCGCCTTCCGGGGCGTCCTACGAGCAGTACTTC
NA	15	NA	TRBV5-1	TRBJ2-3	CASSLGTAPTDTQYF	TGCGCCAGCAGCTTGGGGACAGCTCCCACAGATACGCAGTATTTT
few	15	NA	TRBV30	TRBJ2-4	CAWSVGGKSQNIQYF	TGTGCCTGGAGTGTGGGGGGAAAGTCTCAAAACATTCAGTACTTC
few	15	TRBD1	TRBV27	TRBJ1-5	CASSLDRNSNQPQHF	TGTGCCAGCAGTCTGGACAGGAATAGCAATCAGCCCCAGCATTTT